This T cell receptor beta chain was documented in a study of human T cells and chemical hapten exposure. From whole blood left unfractionated, total RNA was extracted. In its sample, this clonotype was seen a few times. Antigen unknown. From the 5' RACE reads, TCRdb called clonotypes with MiXCR, one entry per CDR3 protein. The sample has about 81,000 distinct CDR3 sequences, approximately 16% seen once. The germline CDR1 and CDR2 sequences are MDHEN and SYDVKM. This CDR3 has 14 residues. Trimming left V 8 bases short and J 0 bases short, with 14 bases between. Study results and caveats: DPC sensitization did not alter TCRs above 1 in 1000 frequency.

This TCR derives from a female donor in good health. The V call is TRBV28, the J call TRBJ2-7; D is possibly TRBD1 (5 bases). The CDR3 nucleotides read TGTGCCAGCCTCCGGGCTGACAGCTCCTACGAGCAGTACTTC. Protein sequence: CASLRADSSYEQYF.